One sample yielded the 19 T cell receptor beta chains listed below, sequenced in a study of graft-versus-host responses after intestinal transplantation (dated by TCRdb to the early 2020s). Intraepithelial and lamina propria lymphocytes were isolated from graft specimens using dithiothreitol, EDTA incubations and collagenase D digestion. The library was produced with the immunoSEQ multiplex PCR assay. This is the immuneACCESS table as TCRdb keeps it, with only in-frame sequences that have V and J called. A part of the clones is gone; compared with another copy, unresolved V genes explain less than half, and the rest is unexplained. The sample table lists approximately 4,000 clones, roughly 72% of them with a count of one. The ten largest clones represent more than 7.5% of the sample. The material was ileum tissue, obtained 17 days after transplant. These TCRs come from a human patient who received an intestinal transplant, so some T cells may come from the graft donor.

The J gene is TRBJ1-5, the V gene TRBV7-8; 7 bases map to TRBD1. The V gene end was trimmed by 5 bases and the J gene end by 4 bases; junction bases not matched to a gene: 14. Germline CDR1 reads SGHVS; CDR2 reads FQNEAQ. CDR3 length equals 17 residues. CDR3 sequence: CASSPMGEGTENQPQHF. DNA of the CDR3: TGTGCCAGCAGCCCCATGGGCGAAGGGACAGAGAATCAGCCCCAGCATTTT.

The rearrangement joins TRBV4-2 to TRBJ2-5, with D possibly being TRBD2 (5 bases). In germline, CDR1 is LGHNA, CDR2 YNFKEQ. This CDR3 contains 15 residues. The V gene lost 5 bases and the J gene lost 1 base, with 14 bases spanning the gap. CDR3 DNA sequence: TGTGCCAGCAGCTCATCGGACGGGATCCAAGAGACCCAGTACTTC. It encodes CASSSSDGIQETQYF.

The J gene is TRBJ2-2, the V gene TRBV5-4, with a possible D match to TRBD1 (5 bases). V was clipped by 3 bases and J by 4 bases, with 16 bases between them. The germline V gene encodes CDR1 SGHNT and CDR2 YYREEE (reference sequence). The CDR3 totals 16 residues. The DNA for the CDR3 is TGTGCCAGCAGCTCCCCGTCCCTAAGGGGCACCGGGGAGCTGTTTTTT. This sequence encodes CASSSPSLRGTGELFF.

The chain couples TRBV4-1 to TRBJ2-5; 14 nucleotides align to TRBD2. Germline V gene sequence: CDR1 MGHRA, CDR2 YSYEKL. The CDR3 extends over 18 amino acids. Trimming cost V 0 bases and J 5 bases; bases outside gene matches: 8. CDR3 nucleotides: TGCGCCAGCAGCCAAGAAAAGACTAGCGGGGGGGTAGGCGAGACCCAGTACTTC. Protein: CASSQEKTSGGVGETQYF.

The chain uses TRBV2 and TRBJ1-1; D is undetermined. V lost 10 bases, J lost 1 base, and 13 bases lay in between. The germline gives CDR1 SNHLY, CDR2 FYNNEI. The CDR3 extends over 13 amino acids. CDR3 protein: CAIIRERNTEAFF. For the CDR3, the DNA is TGTGCCATCATAAGGGAGAGGAACACTGAAGCTTTCTTT. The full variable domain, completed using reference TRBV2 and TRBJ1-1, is EPEVTQTPSHQVTQMGQEVILRCVPISNHLYFYWYRQILGQKVEFLVSFYNNEISEKSEIFDDQFSVERPDGSNFTLKIRSTKLEDSAMYFCAIIRERNTEAFFGQGTRLTVV.

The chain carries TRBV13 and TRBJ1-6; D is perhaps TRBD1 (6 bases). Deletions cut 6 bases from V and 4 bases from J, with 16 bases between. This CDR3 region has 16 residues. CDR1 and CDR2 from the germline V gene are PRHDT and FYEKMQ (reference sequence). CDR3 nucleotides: TGTGCCAGCAGGGAGGACAGAACTAAATATAATTCACCCCTCCACTTT. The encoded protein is CASREDRTKYNSPLHF.

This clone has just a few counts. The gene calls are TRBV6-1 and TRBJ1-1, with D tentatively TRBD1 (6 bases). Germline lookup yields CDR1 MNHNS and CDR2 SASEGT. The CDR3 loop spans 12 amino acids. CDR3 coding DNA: TGTGCGGAGGGGGGGGTTGGCACTGAAGCTTTCTTT. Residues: CAEGGVGTEAFF.

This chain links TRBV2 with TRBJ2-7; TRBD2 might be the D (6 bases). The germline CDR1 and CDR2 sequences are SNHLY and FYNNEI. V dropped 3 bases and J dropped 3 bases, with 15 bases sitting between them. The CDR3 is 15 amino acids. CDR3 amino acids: CASSDMWDSLYEQYV. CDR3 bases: TGTGCCAGCAGTGATATGTGGGACTCCCTCTACGAGCAGTACGTC.

Here the CDR3 DNA reads TGTGCCAGCAGCGTAACAGGGGGTGACATGAACACTGAAGCTTTCTTT. Translation gives CASSVTGGDMNTEAFF. V gene TRBV28 combines with J gene TRBJ1-1, with 8 bases lining up with TRBD1. CDR1 is MDHEN and CDR2 is SYDVKM in the germline V gene. The CDR3 is 16 residues long. With 6 bases clipped from V and 0 bases from J, the junction kept 9 bases outside the gene matches.

The CDR3 is CAWSPTGAETQYF. In nucleotides, the CDR3 is TGTGCCTGGAGTCCGACAGGGGCAGAGACCCAGTACTTC. This chain uses TRBV30 with TRBJ2-5, with 8 bases matching TRBD1. CDR1 GTSNPN and CDR2 SVGIG come from the germline V gene (reference sequence). This CDR3 has 13 residues. Trimming at V came to 2 bases and at J to 4 bases, leaving 3 bases not matched to a gene.

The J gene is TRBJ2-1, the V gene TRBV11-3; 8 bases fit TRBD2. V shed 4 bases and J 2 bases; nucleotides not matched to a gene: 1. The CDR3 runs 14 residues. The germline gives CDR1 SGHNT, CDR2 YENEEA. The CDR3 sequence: CASSSGRAYNEQFF. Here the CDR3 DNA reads TGTGCCAGCAGCTCCGGGAGGGCCTACAATGAGCAGTTCTTC.

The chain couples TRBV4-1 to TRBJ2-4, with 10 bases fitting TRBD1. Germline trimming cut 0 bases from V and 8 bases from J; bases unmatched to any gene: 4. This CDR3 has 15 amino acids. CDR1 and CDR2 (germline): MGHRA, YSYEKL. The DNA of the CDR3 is TGCGCCAGCAGCCAAGATCGCGGGACAGGGGACATTCAGTACTTC. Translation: CASSQDRGTGDIQYF.

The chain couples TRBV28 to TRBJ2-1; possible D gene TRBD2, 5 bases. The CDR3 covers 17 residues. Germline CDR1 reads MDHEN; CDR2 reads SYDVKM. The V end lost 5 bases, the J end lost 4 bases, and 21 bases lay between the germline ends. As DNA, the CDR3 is TGTGCCAGCAGTGTACCGACCGAGGGATCGGGATACAATGAGCAGTTCTTC. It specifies CASSVPTEGSGYNEQFF.

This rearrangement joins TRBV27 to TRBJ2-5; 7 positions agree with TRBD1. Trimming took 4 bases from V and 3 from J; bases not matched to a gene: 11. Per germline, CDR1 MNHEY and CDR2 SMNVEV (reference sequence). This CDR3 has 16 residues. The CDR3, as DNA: TGTGCCAGCAGTTCTCAAAGGACAGGACGAAAAGAGACCCAGTACTTC. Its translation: CASSSQRTGRKETQYF.

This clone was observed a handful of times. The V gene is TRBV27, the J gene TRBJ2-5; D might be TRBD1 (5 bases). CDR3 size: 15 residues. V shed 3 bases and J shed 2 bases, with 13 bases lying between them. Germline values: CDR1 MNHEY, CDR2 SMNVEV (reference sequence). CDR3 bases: TGTGCCAGCAGTTTCATGGACGGACAACAAGAGACCCAGTACTTC. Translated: CASSFMDGQQETQYF.

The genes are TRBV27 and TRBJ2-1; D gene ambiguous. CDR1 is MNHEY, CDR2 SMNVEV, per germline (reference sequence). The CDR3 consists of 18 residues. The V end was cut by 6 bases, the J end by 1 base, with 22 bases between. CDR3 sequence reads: CASSPEVRWFVSYNEQFF. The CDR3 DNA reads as TGTGCCAGCAGCCCAGAGGTTAGGTGGTTCGTGTCCTACAATGAGCAGTTCTTC.

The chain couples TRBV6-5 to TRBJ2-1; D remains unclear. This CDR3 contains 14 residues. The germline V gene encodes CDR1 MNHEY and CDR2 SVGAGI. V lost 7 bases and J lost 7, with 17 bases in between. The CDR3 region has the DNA TGTGCCAGCACGGCCGCCGGCGCCGGGAATGAGCAGTTCTTC. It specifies CASTAAGAGNEQFF.

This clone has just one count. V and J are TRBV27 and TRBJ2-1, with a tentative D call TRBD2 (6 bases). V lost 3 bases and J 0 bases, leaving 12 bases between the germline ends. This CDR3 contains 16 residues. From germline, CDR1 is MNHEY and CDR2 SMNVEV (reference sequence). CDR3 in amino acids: CASSFRAGISYNEQFF. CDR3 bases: TGTGCCAGCAGTTTTAGGGCGGGGATCTCCTACAATGAGCAGTTCTTC.

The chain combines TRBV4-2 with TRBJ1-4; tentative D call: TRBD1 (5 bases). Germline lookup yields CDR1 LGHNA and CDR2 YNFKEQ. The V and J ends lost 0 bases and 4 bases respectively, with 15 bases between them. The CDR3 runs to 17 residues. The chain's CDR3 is CASSQEGPDLHNEKLFF. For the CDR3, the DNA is TGTGCCAGCAGCCAAGAGGGGCCGGATTTACATAATGAAAAACTGTTTTTT.